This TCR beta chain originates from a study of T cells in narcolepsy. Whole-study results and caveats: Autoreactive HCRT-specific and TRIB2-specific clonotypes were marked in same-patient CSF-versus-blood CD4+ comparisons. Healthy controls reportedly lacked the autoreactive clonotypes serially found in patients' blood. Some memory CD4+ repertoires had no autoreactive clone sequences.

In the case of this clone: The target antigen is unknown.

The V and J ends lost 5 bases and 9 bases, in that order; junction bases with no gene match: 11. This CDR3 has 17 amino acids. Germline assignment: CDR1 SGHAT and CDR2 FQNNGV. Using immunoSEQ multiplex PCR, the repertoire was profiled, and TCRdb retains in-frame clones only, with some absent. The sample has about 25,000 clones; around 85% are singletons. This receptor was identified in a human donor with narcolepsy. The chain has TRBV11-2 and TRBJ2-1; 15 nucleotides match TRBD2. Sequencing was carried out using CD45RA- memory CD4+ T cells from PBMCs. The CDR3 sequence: CASSPSGTSGRIGEQFF. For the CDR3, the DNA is TGTGCCAGCAGCCCATCCGGGACTAGCGGGAGGATTGGTGAGCAGTTCTTC.